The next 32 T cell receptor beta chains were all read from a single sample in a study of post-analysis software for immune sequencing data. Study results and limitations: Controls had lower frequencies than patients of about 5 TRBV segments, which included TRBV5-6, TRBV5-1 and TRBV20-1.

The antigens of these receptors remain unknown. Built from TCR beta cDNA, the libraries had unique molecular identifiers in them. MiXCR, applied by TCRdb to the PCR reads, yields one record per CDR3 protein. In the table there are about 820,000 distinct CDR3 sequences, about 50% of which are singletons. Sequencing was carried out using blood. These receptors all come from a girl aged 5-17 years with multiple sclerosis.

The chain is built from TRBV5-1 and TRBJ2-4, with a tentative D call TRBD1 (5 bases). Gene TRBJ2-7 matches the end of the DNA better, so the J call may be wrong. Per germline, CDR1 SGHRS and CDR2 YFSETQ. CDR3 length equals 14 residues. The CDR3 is CASSSEPTAYEQYF. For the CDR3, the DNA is TGCGCCAGCAGCTCGGAACCGACAGCCTACGAGCAGTACTTC.

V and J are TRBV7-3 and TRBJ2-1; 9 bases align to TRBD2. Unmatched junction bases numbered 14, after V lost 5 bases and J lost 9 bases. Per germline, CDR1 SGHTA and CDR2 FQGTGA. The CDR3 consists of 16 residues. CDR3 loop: CASSLNIAGAASEQFF. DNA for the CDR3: TGTGCCAGCAGCCTAAACATAGCGGGGGCCGCTTCTGAGCAGTTCTTC.

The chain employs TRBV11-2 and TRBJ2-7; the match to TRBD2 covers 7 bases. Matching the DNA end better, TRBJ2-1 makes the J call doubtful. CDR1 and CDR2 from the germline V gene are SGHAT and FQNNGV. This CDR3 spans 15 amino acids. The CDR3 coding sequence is TGTGCCAGCAGCCGGCCCGGGACTATGATCAATGAGCAGTTCTTC. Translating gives CASSRPGTMINEQFF.

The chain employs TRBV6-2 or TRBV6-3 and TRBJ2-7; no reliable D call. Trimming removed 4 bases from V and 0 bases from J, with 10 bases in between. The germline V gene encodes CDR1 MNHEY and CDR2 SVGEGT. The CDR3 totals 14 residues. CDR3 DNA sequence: TGTGCCAGCAGTTGGCCCGGCTACTCCTACGAGCAGTACTTC. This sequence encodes CASSWPGYSYEQYF.

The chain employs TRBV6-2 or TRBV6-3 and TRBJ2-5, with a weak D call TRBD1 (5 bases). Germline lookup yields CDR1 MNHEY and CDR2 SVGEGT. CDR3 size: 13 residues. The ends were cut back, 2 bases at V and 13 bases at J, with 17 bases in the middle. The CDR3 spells CASSYGATYERYF. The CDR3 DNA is TGTGCCAGCAGTTACGGGGCTACCTACGAGCGGTACTTC.

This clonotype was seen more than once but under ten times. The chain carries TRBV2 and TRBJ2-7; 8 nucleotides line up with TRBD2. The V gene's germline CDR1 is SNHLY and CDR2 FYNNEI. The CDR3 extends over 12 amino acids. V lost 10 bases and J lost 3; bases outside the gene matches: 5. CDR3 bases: TGTGCCACGACTAGCGAGATCTACGAGCAGTACTTC. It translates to CATTSEIYEQYF.

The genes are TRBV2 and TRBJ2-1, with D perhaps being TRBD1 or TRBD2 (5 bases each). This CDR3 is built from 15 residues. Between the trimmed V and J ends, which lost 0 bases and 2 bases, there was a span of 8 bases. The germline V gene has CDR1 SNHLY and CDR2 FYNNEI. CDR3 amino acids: CASSEAGTPYNEQFF. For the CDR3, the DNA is TGTGCCAGCAGTGAAGCCGGGACCCCCTACAATGAGCAGTTCTTC.

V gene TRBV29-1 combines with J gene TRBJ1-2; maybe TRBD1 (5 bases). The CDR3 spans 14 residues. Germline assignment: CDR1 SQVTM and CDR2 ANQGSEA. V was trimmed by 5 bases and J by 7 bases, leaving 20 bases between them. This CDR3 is CSVRGKLGVTGYTF. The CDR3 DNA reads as TGCAGCGTTAGGGGAAAATTAGGGGTAACTGGCTACACCTTC.

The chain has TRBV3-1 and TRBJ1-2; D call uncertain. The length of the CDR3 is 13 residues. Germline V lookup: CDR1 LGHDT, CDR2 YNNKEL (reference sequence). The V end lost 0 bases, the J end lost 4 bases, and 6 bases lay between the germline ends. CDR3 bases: TGTGCCAGCAGCCAAGACGACGTCTATGGCTACACCTTC. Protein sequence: CASSQDDVYGYTF.

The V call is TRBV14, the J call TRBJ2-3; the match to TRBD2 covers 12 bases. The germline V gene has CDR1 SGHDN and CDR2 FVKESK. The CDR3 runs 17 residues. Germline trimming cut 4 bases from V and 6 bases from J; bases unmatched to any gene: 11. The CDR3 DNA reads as TGTGCCAGCAGCCCCCCTGCGACTAGCGGGAGATGGGATACGCAGTATTTT. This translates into CASSPPATSGRWDTQYF.

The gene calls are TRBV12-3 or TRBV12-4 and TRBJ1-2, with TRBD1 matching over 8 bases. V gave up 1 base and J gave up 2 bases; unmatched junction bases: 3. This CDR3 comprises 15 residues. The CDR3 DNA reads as TGTGCCAGCAGTTTAGGGAGACAGGGGAACTATGGCTACACCTTC. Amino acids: CASSLGRQGNYGYTF.

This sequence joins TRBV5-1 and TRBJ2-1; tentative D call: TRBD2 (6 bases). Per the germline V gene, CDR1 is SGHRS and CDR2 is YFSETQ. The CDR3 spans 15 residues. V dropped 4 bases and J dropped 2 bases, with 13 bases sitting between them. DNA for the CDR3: TGCGCCAGCAGCCCAGGACTAACCACCTACAATGAGCAGTTCTTC. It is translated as CASSPGLTTYNEQFF.

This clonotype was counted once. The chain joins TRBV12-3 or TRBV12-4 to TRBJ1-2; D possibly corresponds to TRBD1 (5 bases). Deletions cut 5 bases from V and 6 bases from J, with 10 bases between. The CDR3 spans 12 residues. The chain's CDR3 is CASSPLGDGYTF. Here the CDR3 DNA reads TGTGCCAGCAGTCCCCTAGGGGATGGCTACACCTTC.

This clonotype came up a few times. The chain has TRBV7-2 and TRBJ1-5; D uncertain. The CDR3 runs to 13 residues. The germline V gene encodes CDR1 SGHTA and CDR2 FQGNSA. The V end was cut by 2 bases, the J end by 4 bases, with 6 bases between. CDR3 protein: CASSLLPNQPQHF. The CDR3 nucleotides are TGTGCCAGCAGCTTACTACCGAATCAGCCCCAGCATTTT.

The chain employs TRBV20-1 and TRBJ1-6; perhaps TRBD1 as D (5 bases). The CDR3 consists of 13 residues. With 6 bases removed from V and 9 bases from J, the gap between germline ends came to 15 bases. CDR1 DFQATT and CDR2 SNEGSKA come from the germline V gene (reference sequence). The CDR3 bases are TGCAGTGCCACGGGGGAAATCAGTTCACCCCTCCACTTT. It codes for CSATGEISSPLHF.

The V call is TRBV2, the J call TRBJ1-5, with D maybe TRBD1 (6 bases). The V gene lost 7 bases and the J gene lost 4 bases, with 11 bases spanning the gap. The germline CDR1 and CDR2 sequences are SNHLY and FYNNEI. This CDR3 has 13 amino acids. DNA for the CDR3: TGTGCCAGCATCCGGGACACAAATCAGCCCCAGCATTTT. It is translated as CASIRDTNQPQHF.

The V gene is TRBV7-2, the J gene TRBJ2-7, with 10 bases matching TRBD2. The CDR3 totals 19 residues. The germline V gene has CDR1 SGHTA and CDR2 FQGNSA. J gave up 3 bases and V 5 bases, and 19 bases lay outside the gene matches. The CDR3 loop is CASSPMGRLAGAPGYEQYF. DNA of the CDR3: TGTGCCAGCAGCCCCATGGGGAGGCTAGCGGGGGCCCCAGGCTACGAGCAGTACTTC.

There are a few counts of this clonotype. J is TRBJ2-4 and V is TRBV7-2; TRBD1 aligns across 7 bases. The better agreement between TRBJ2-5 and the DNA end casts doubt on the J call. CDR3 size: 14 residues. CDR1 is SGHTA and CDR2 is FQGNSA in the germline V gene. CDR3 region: CASSQDRVWETQYF. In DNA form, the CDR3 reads TGTGCCAGCAGCCAAGACAGGGTATGGGAGACCCAGTACTTC.

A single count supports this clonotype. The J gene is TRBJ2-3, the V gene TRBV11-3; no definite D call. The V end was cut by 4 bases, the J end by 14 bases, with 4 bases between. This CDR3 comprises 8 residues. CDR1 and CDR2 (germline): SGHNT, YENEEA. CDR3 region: CASSCPYF. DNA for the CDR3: TGTGCCAGCAGCTGTCCGTATTTT.

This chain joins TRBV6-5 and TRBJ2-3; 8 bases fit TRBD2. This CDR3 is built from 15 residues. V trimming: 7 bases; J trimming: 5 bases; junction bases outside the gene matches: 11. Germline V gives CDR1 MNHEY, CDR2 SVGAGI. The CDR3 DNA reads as TGTGCCAGCAATCCATTTAGCGGGGCCGGAGATACGCAGTATTTT. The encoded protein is CASNPFSGAGDTQYF.

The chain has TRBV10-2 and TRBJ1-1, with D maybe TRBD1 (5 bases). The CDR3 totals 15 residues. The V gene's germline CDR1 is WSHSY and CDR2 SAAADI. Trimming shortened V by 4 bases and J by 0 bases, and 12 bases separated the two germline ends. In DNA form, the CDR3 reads TGCGCCAGCAGTGCTCCCGGGACTGTGAACACTGAAGCTTTCTTT. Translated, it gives CASSAPGTVNTEAFF.

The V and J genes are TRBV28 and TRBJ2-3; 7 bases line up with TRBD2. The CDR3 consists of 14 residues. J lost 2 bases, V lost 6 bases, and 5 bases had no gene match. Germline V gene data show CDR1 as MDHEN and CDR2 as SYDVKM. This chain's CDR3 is CASRGLEYTDTQYF. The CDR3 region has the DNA TGTGCCAGCAGAGGACTAGAATACACAGATACGCAGTATTTT.

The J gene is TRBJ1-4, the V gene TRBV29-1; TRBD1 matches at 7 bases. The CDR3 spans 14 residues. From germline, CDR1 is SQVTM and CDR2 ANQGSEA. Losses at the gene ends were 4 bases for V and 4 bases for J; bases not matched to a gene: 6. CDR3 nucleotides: TGCAGCGTTGGGGGACAGCGGGGTAATGAAAAACTGTTTTTT. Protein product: CSVGGQRGNEKLFF.

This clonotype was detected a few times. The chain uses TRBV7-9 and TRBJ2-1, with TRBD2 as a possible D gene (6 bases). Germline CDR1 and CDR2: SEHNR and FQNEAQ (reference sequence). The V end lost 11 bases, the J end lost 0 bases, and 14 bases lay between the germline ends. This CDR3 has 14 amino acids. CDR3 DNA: TGTGCCGTCACGGGACTCCCCTCCTACAATGAGCAGTTCTTC. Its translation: CAVTGLPSYNEQFF.

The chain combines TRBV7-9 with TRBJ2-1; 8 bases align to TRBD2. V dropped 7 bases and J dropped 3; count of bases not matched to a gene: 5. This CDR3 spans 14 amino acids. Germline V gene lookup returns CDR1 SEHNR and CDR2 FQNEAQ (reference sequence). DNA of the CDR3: TGTGCCAGCACCACTAGCGGAGTCTACAATGAGCAGTTCTTC. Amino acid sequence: CASTTSGVYNEQFF.

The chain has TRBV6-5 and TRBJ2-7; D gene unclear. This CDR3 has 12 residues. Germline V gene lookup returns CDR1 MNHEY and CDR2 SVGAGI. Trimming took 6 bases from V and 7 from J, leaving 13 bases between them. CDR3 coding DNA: TGTGCCAGCAGGTTGACTGGCGGAGAGCAGTACTTC. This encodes CASRLTGGEQYF.

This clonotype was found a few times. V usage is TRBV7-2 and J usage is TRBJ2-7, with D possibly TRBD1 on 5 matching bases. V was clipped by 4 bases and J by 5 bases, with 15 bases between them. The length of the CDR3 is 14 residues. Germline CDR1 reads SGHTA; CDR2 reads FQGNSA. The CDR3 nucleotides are TGTGCCAGCAGCTCCGATCAGGGTCGCAACGAGCAGTACTTC. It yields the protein CASSSDQGRNEQYF.

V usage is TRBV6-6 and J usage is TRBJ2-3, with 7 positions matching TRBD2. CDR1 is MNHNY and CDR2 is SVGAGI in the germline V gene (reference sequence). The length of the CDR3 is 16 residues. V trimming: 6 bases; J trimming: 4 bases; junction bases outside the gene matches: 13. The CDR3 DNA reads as TGTGCCAGCAGCCAGGCCGATGGCCTAGCGGCAGATACGCAGTATTTT. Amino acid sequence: CASSQADGLAADTQYF.

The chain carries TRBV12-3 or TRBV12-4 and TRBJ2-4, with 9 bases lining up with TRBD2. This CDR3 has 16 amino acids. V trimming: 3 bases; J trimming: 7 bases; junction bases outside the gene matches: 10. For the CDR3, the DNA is TGTGCCAGCAGTTTGGAGCTAGCGGGACCTGAGAACATTCAGTACTTC. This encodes CASSLELAGPENIQYF.

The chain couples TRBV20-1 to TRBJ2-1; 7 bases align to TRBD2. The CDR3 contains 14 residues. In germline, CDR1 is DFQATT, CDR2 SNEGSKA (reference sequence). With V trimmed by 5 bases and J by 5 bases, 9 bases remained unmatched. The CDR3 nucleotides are TGCAGTGCTCGGGCTACTAGCGCCGACAATGAGCAGTTCTTC. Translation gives CSARATSADNEQFF.

DNA of the CDR3: TGCAGCGTTGTGGCTAGGACAGGGAGGATCGGCACCGGGGAGCTGTTTTTT. This gives the protein CSVVARTGRIGTGELFF. The chain recombines TRBV29-1 with TRBJ2-2, with 8 bases matching TRBD1. This CDR3 spans 17 amino acids. V gave up 4 bases and J gave up 4 bases; unmatched junction bases: 14. Germline assignment: CDR1 SQVTM and CDR2 ANQGSEA.

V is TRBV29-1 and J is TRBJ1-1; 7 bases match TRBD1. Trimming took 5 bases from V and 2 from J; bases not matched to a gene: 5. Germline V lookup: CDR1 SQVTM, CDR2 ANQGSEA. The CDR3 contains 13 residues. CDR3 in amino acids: CSVRGQFNTEAFF. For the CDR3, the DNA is TGCAGCGTTAGGGGACAGTTCAACACTGAAGCTTTCTTT.